This entry lists 31 T cell receptor beta chains sequenced from one sample in a study of PD-L1 blockade in urothelial cancer. Assay: immunoSEQ multiplex PCR; the TCRdb copy retains only in-frame clones and omits some. The sample consists of some 79,000 clones, roughly 82% of them appearing once. Sequenced here: PBMCs, sampled around atezolizumab (anti-PD-L1) treatment. These receptors were taken from a man in his 70s with urothelial cancer.

The V gene is TRBV7-2, the J gene TRBJ1-5; tentative D call: TRBD1 (6 bases). The length of the CDR3 is 14 residues. Trimming left V 2 bases short and J 1 base short, with 6 bases between. Germline loops: CDR1 SGHTA, CDR2 FQGNSA. The CDR3 nucleotides are TGTGCCAGCAGCTTACAGGGGAGCAATCAGCCCCAGCATTTT. Its protein product is CASSLQGSNQPQHF.

Turning to this clone: Other DNA variants within this sample encode the same CDR3. In nucleotides, the CDR3 is TGTGCCAGCAGCTCCGGGACAGGATCCTACGAGCAGTACTTC. Translated: CASSSGTGSYEQYF. J is TRBJ2-7 and V is TRBV2; 8 nucleotides line up with TRBD1. The CDR3 loop spans 14 amino acids. Looked up from germline, CDR1 is SNHLY and CDR2 is FYNNEI. The ends lost 6 bases at V and 1 base at J; junction bases unmatched: 5.

This sequence joins TRBV5-1 and TRBJ2-1; TRBD1 matches 7 bases. The CDR3 loop spans 15 amino acids. Per germline, CDR1 SGHRS and CDR2 YFSETQ. V shed 7 bases, J shed 8 bases, and the junction held 15 bases outside the gene matches. The CDR3 DNA sequence: TGCGCCAGCCGATCCCCCGAACAGGGGATAGATGAGCAGTTCTTC. This translates into CASRSPEQGIDEQFF.

The CDR3 nucleotides are TGTGCCAGCAGCCCGCGGGGGGGAGTTGAAAACACCATATATTTT. Its protein is CASSPRGGVENTIYF. The rearrangement links TRBV4-2 to TRBJ1-3; D possibly corresponds to TRBD1 (5 bases). The CDR3 is 15 residues long. Trimming left V 4 bases short and J 6 bases short, with 16 bases between. Germline V CDR1 and CDR2: LGHNA, YNFKEQ.

On this clone itself: The sample carries other DNA sequences with the same CDR3. The genes are TRBV11-3 and TRBJ2-3, with 9 bases matching TRBD1. The V gene end was trimmed by 4 bases and the J gene end by 0 bases; junction bases not matched to a gene: 2. The CDR3 extends over 15 amino acids. Per germline, CDR1 SGHNT and CDR2 YENEEA. CDR3 nucleotide sequence: TGTGCCAGCAGCTCGGGACAGGGAAGCACAGATACGCAGTATTTT. The encoded protein is CASSSGQGSTDTQYF.

The chain recombines TRBV7-9 with TRBJ1-2; 7 bases map to TRBD1. The ends lost 3 bases at V and 5 bases at J; junction bases unmatched: 6. CDR1 and CDR2 (germline): SEHNR, FQNEAQ (reference sequence). The CDR3 runs to 14 residues. The CDR3 nucleotides are TGTGCCAGCAGCTTCCGGGACAGTAGTTATGGCTACACCTTC. Translated: CASSFRDSSYGYTF.

By share, this clone ranks as medium-sized. V gene TRBV4-3 combines with J gene TRBJ2-2, with 10 bases lining up with TRBD2. V lost 0 bases to trimming and J lost 7 bases; unmatched junction nucleotides: 5. This CDR3 is built from 16 residues. Germline V lookup: CDR1 LGHNA, CDR2 YSLEER. This CDR3 is CASSQEPAGGVGELFF. Written as DNA, the CDR3 is TGCGCCAGCAGCCAAGAACCAGCGGGAGGGGTCGGGGAGCTGTTTTTT.

The CDR3 sequence: CASSAELAGVVETQYF. The CDR3 coding sequence is TGTGCCAGCAGCGCAGAACTAGCGGGAGTTGTTGAGACCCAGTACTTC. This chain uses TRBV9 with TRBJ2-5; TRBD2 matches 11 bases. CDR1 is SGDLS, CDR2 YYNGEE, per germline. V lost 3 bases, J lost 5 bases, and 9 bases stayed unmatched. The CDR3 loop spans 16 amino acids.

V is TRBV28 and J is TRBJ1-2, with TRBD1 identical over 9 bases. The CDR3 is 16 residues long. Trimming took 5 bases from V and 4 from J; bases not matched to a gene: 11. Germline V gives CDR1 MDHEN, CDR2 SYDVKM. CDR3 coding DNA: TGTGCCAGCAGTCAAACACGAGCGGACAGGGGCTATGGCTACACCTTC. As protein: CASSQTRADRGYGYTF.

This clone was seen a few times. The chain is built from TRBV27 and TRBJ2-2, with D unresolved. The CDR3 covers 15 residues. V lost 5 bases and J 4 bases, leaving 14 bases between the germline ends. Germline lookup yields CDR1 MNHEY and CDR2 SMNVEV (reference sequence). The CDR3: CASSPTSVVTGELFF. The CDR3 nucleotides are TGTGCCAGCAGTCCGACCAGCGTAGTCACCGGGGAGCTGTTTTTT.

The V and J genes are TRBV27 and TRBJ1-4, with 7 positions matching TRBD1. The CDR3 is 15 residues long. The J segment lost 3 bases and the V segment lost 4 bases, leaving 5 bases of the junction unmatched. CDR1 MNHEY and CDR2 SMNVEV come from the germline V gene (reference sequence). The CDR3 reads CASSSTGTSNEKLFF. The CDR3 coding sequence is TGTGCCAGCAGTTCGACAGGGACGTCTAATGAAAAACTGTTTTTT.

The gene calls are TRBV5-4 and TRBJ1-2; D is possibly TRBD1 (5 bases). Trimming shortened V by 6 bases and J by 6 bases, and 18 bases separated the two germline ends. Per germline, CDR1 SGHNT and CDR2 YYREEE (reference sequence). This CDR3 is built from 14 residues. CDR3 nucleotide sequence: TGTGCCAGCAACCCCGGGGGGGGGTTTCATGGCTACACCTTC. This sequence encodes CASNPGGGFHGYTF.

The chain joins TRBV18 to TRBJ1-2; D is possibly TRBD1 (6 bases). The CDR3 has 13 residues. Trimming pared 3 bases from V and 5 bases from J, leaving 10 bases between. Germline loops: CDR1 KGHSH, CDR2 LQKENI. CDR3 sequence reads: CASSPSGEYGYTF. The DNA of the CDR3 is TGTGCCAGCTCACCCTCAGGGGAATATGGCTACACCTTC.

CDR3 nucleotide sequence: TGTGCCAGTGTACCCACGGGAGGTCATTTCAATCAGCCCCAGCATTTT. Protein: CASVPTGGHFNQPQHF. J is TRBJ1-5 and V is TRBV19; the D is unclear. Germline V lookup: CDR1 LNHDA, CDR2 SQIVND (reference sequence). Trimming stripped 8 bases from V and 3 bases from J, with 20 bases between. The CDR3 runs to 16 residues.

The V gene is TRBV7-2, the J gene TRBJ2-1; 7 nucleotides match TRBD2. The CDR3 contains 15 residues. V dropped 1 base and J dropped 6; count of bases not matched to a gene: 6. Looked up from germline, CDR1 is SGHTA and CDR2 is FQGNSA. CDR3 amino acids: CASSLVAGVGNEQFF. The CDR3 bases are TGTGCCAGCAGCTTAGTCGCGGGAGTAGGCAATGAGCAGTTCTTC.

The rearrangement links TRBV6-1 to TRBJ2-7; 7 bases map to TRBD1. The length of the CDR3 is 17 residues. With V trimmed by 4 bases and J by 0 bases, 12 bases remained unmatched. Looked up from germline, CDR1 is MNHNS and CDR2 is SASEGT. CDR3 protein: CASSATAGTASSYEQYF. In DNA, the CDR3 is TGTGCCAGCAGTGCGACAGCCGGGACAGCGAGCTCCTACGAGCAGTACTTC.

This chain connects TRBV30 to TRBJ2-1; tentatively, D is TRBD2 (6 bases). Germline V CDR1 and CDR2: GTSNPN, SVGIG (reference sequence). The CDR3 is 13 amino acids. Trimming stripped 3 bases from V and 7 bases from J, with 13 bases between. The CDR3 loop is CAWRGGTHNEQFF. As DNA, the CDR3 is TGTGCCTGGAGGGGCGGGACCCATAATGAGCAGTTCTTC. Together with reference TRBV30 and TRBJ2-1, the CDR3 gives the full variable domain: SQTIHQWPATLVQPVGSPLSLECTVEGTSNPNLYWYRQAAGRGLQLLFYSVGIGQISSEVPQNLSASRPQDRQFILSSKKLLLSDSGFYLCAWRGGTHNEQFFGPGTRLTVL.

The genes are TRBV2 and TRBJ1-3, with a tentative D call TRBD1 (5 bases). The CDR3 is made up of 13 amino acids. CDR1 SNHLY and CDR2 FYNNEI come from the germline V gene. Trimming removed 5 bases from V and 4 bases from J, with 9 bases in between. The CDR3 spells CASSSGMGNTIYF. In DNA, the CDR3 is TGTGCCAGCAGTTCAGGGATGGGAAACACCATATATTTT. The full variable domain, its missing parts supplied by reference TRBV2 and TRBJ1-3, is EPEVTQTPSHQVTQMGQEVILRCVPISNHLYFYWYRQILGQKVEFLVSFYNNEISEKSEIFDDQFSVERPDGSNFTLKIRSTKLEDSAMYFCASSSGMGNTIYFGEGSWLTVV.

V gene TRBV4-1 combines with J gene TRBJ2-1; TRBD2 aligns across 10 bases. Germline V gene lookup returns CDR1 MGHRA and CDR2 YSYEKL. With 1 base clipped from V and 0 bases from J, the junction kept 9 bases outside the gene matches. This CDR3 region has 19 residues. In DNA, the CDR3 is TGCGCCAGCAGCCAAGGTGGACTAGCGGCCAGGAGCTCCTACAATGAGCAGTTCTTC. Protein: CASSQGGLAARSSYNEQFF.

The gene calls are TRBV18 and TRBJ1-5; 9 nucleotides align to TRBD1. With 4 bases clipped from V and 7 bases from J, the junction kept 8 bases outside the gene matches. Germline lookup yields CDR1 KGHSH and CDR2 LQKENI. The CDR3 spans 15 residues. DNA of the CDR3: TGTGCCAGCTCACTGAGCGGGACAGGGTTACAGCCCCAGCATTTT. As protein: CASSLSGTGLQPQHF.

This clone has a handful of counts. The chain combines TRBV11-2 with TRBJ1-2; D possibly corresponds to TRBD1 (5 bases). V was cut by 2 bases and J by 7 bases, with 20 bases left in between. Germline CDR1 SGHAT, CDR2 FQNNGV. This CDR3 spans 16 amino acids. The CDR3 DNA is TGTGCCAGCAGCTTACTAGGGGCAGCAGCTTGGGGTGGCTACACCTTC. Protein sequence: CASSLLGAAAWGGYTF.

The rearrangement joins TRBV11-1 to TRBJ1-3; TRBD1 aligns across 7 bases. Germline-derived CDR1 and CDR2 are SGHAT and FQDESV (reference sequence). The V gene end was trimmed by 4 bases and the J gene end by 7 bases; junction bases not matched to a gene: 16. The CDR3 is 17 residues long. The CDR3 loop is CASSSAMGTASINTIYF. CDR3 bases: TGTGCCAGCAGCTCAGCGATGGGGACAGCCAGCATCAACACCATATATTTT.

CDR3 residues: CASSMLAGPYDEQFF. CDR3 coding DNA: TGTGCCAGCAGCATGCTAGCGGGGCCTTACGATGAGCAGTTCTTC. The chain joins TRBV5-4 to TRBJ2-1; 9 bases are a match to TRBD2. The germline V gene encodes CDR1 SGHNT and CDR2 YYREEE (reference sequence). V lost 4 bases, J lost 8 bases, and 10 bases stayed unmatched. This CDR3 region has 15 residues. The full variable domain, completed using reference TRBV5-4 and TRBJ2-1, is ETGVTQSPTHLIKTRGQQVTLRCSSQSGHNTVSWYQQALGQGPQFIFQYYREEENGRGNFPPRFSGLQFPNYSSELNVNALELDDSALYLCASSMLAGPYDEQFFGPGTRLTVL.

This clone was detected only a few times. The chain carries TRBV11-1 and TRBJ2-7; D gene ambiguous. The germline gives CDR1 SGHAT, CDR2 FQDESV (reference sequence). V lost 4 bases and J lost 0, with 10 bases in between. This CDR3 is 14 amino acids long. DNA of the CDR3: TGTGCCAGCAGCTGGTCCAGGTCCTCCTACGAGCAGTACTTC. Protein product: CASSWSRSSYEQYF.

This chain's CDR3 is CASRSTAGGNTGELFF. The CDR3 DNA sequence: TGTGCCAGCAGATCAACAGCGGGGGGGAACACCGGGGAGCTGTTTTTT. The chain uses TRBV27 and TRBJ2-2; 9 bases match TRBD2. The CDR3 loop spans 16 amino acids. Germline V lookup: CDR1 MNHEY, CDR2 SMNVEV (reference sequence). Trimming removed 6 bases from V and 1 base from J; junction bases left unmatched: 6.

The genes are TRBV6-1 and TRBJ1-2, with D tentatively TRBD1 (5 bases). The germline gives CDR1 MNHNS, CDR2 SASEGT. V was cut by 8 bases and J by 0 bases, with 10 bases left in between. The CDR3 covers 13 residues. The CDR3 region has the DNA TGTGCCAGCGGGGGACTGCCTAACTATGGCTACACCTTC. It codes for CASGGLPNYGYTF.

The rearrangement uses TRBV7-9 and TRBJ2-1; 10 positions agree with TRBD2. The V gene end was trimmed by 5 bases and the J gene end by 8 bases; junction bases not matched to a gene: 9. The CDR3 runs to 15 residues. CDR1 SEHNR and CDR2 FQNEAQ come from the germline V gene (reference sequence). In DNA form, the CDR3 reads TGTGCCAGCAGCCAAGACAGCGGGGGGGCCTATGAGCAGTTCTTC. It yields the protein CASSQDSGGAYEQFF.

This rearrangement joins TRBV18 to TRBJ2-1, with D tentatively TRBD1 (5 bases). Germline CDR1 and CDR2: KGHSH and LQKENI. This CDR3 has 14 residues. V lost 3 bases to trimming and J lost 8 bases, with 14 bases between them. Here the CDR3 reads CASSPGRDGDEQFF. As DNA, the CDR3 is TGTGCCAGCTCACCGGGCAGGGATGGGGATGAGCAGTTCTTC.

This clone was counted a single time. V and J are TRBV6-5 and TRBJ1-4, with no clear D. V was trimmed by 3 bases and J by 4 bases, leaving 6 bases between them. The CDR3 runs 13 residues. In germline, CDR1 is MNHEY, CDR2 SVGAGI. The CDR3 reads CASSYRVNEKLFF. The CDR3 DNA reads TGTGCCAGCAGTTATAGAGTTAATGAAAAACTGTTTTTT.

This rearrangement joins TRBV30 to TRBJ2-1; 7 positions match TRBD2. Unmatched junction bases numbered 6, after V lost 7 bases and J lost 9 bases. CDR1 and CDR2 from the germline V gene are GTSNPN and SVGIG (reference sequence). This CDR3 region has 11 residues. Written as DNA, the CDR3 is TGTGCCTCACAGACTAGCAGTGAGCAGTTCTTC. It yields the protein CASQTSSEQFF.

This CDR3 reads CASSIGLAGLSSYNEQFF. In DNA form, the CDR3 reads TGTGCCAGTAGTATTGGACTAGCGGGGCTTAGCTCCTACAATGAGCAGTTCTTC. This chain uses TRBV19 with TRBJ2-1; 12 bases line up with TRBD2. The germline V gene encodes CDR1 LNHDA and CDR2 SQIVND (reference sequence). V was clipped by 3 bases and J by 0 bases; unmatched bases: 6. The CDR3 contains 18 residues.